A single sample gave rise to the 17 T cell receptor beta chains below, sequenced in a study of blood T cell repertoires in COVID-19 (TCRdb year 2020). Library construction relied on the immunoSEQ multiplex PCR assay. TCRdb re-hosts the immuneACCESS table, in-frame sequences only. Its copies lack some clones; in the studies checked, an unresolved V gene accounts for under half of them, and the cause for the rest is not known. Here the sample has about 180,000 clones; more than 85% occur a single time. Jointly, the top ten make up roughly 1.2% of the sample. Sequenced input: PBMCs or T cells enriched from blood (not recorded which). The receptors shown here come from a human donor with acute COVID-19. The donor label of this sample is uncertain.

This chain links TRBV11-2 with TRBJ1-3, with 7 bases matching TRBD1. CDR1 SGHAT and CDR2 FQNNGV come from the germline V gene. This CDR3 is 16 amino acids long. V dropped 5 bases and J dropped 0; count of bases not matched to a gene: 7. CDR3 bases: TGTGCCAGCAGCCCCAGCCCAGGGGGCTCTGGAAACACCATATATTTT. This sequence encodes CASSPSPGGSGNTIYF.

This rearrangement joins TRBV9 to TRBJ2-3; 13 bases fit TRBD2. The CDR3 spans 16 residues. Germline V lookup: CDR1 SGDLS, CDR2 YYNGEE. With 7 bases clipped from V and 6 bases from J, the junction kept 11 bases outside the gene matches. CDR3 nucleotide sequence: TGTGCCAGCTCCTGGACTAGCGGGGGCCGTGGGGATACGCAGTATTTT. This codes for CASSWTSGGRGDTQYF.

V gene TRBV4-1 combines with J gene TRBJ2-3, with 14 bases identical to TRBD2. V lost 1 base and J lost 1; bases outside the gene matches: 10. CDR1 is MGHRA and CDR2 is YSYEKL in the germline V gene. The CDR3 consists of 20 residues. The CDR3 sequence is CASSQGGTSGGARGTDTQYF. The CDR3 nucleotides read TGCGCCAGCAGCCAAGGAGGGACTAGCGGGGGTGCTCGGGGCACAGATACGCAGTATTTT.

The V and J genes are TRBV7-9 and TRBJ2-1; D may be TRBD2 (7 bases). The CDR3 loop spans 16 amino acids. The germline CDR1 and CDR2 sequences are SEHNR and FQNEAQ (reference sequence). V lost 1 base, J lost 4 bases, and 14 bases lay in between. The CDR3 DNA reads as TGTGCCAGCAGCTTAGGAGGCGGGGGCGCGTACAATGAGCAGTTCTTC. It codes for CASSLGGGGAYNEQFF.

CDR3: CAWEPGSLGGYTF. For the CDR3, the DNA is TGTGCCTGGGAACCAGGGTCCCTAGGCGGCTACACCTTC. The chain recombines TRBV30 with TRBJ1-2, with D tentatively TRBD1 (5 bases). Looked up from germline, CDR1 is GTSNPN and CDR2 is SVGIG (reference sequence). V lost 5 bases and J 8 bases, leaving 18 bases between the germline ends. This CDR3 is 13 amino acids long.

This clone came up once. The rearrangement links TRBV4-1 to TRBJ1-5; D might be TRBD1 (5 bases). This CDR3 region has 15 residues. V dropped 4 bases and J dropped 1 base, with 11 bases sitting between them. Germline assignment: CDR1 MGHRA and CDR2 YSYEKL. The CDR3, as DNA: TGCGCCAGCAGCCCTACCCCAGGGAGCAATCAGCCCCAGCATTTT. Translated: CASSPTPGSNQPQHF.

The rearrangement links TRBV9 to TRBJ1-2; maybe TRBD1 (6 bases). The CDR3 runs to 13 residues. V lost 3 bases and J 4 bases, leaving 10 bases between the germline ends. Germline CDR1 reads SGDLS; CDR2 reads YYNGEE. The CDR3 region has the DNA TGTGCCAGCAGCGACGGGACACCCTATGGCTACACCTTC. Protein product: CASSDGTPYGYTF.

The V gene is TRBV5-1, the J gene TRBJ2-1; 9 bases are a match to TRBD1. J gave up 8 bases and V 4 bases, and 4 bases lay outside the gene matches. The CDR3 consists of 13 residues. Germline V CDR1 and CDR2: SGHRS, YFSETQ. CDR3 sequence (DNA): TGCGCCAGCAGCCGGACAGGGGAAGATGAGCAGTTCTTC. The encoded protein is CASSRTGEDEQFF.

The chain is built from TRBV24-1 and TRBJ2-3, with TRBD2 identical over 7 bases. The CDR3 contains 17 residues. The ends lost 2 bases at V and 6 bases at J; junction bases unmatched: 13. Germline loops: CDR1 KGHDR, CDR2 SFDVKD. The CDR3 reads CATSDSRLAVPADTQYF. The CDR3, as DNA: TGTGCCACCAGTGATTCCCGACTAGCTGTCCCTGCTGATACGCAGTATTTT.

The chain recombines TRBV3-1 (or the pseudogene TRBV3-2) with TRBJ2-2; no reliable D call. The CDR3 has 14 amino acids. Germline V gene data show CDR1 as LGHDT and CDR2 as YNNKEL (reference sequence). With 1 base removed from V and 4 bases from J, the gap between germline ends came to 7 bases. DNA of the CDR3: TGTGCCAGCAGCCAAGGAGGAGCCACCGGGGAGCTGTTTTTT. This encodes CASSQGGATGELFF.

This chain connects TRBV2 to TRBJ1-1; 9 bases match TRBD1. This CDR3 spans 18 amino acids. V dropped 6 bases and J dropped 7; count of bases not matched to a gene: 21. Germline assignment: CDR1 SNHLY and CDR2 FYNNEI. As DNA, the CDR3 is TGTGCCAGCAGCGTTAGGGGGGTCTGGGGACAGGGAAATAATGAAGCTTTCTTT. Encoded protein: CASSVRGVWGQGNNEAFF.

The chain joins TRBV9 to TRBJ1-3, with 9 positions matching TRBD1. Germline lookup yields CDR1 SGDLS and CDR2 YYNGEE. The V gene end was trimmed by 2 bases and the J gene end by 0 bases; junction bases not matched to a gene: 3. The CDR3 extends over 16 amino acids. For the CDR3, the DNA is TGTGCCAGCAGCGTTGGACAGGGGAGCTCTGGAAACACCATATATTTT. Translating gives CASSVGQGSSGNTIYF. Looking up the rest from reference TRBV9 and TRBJ1-3 gives the full variable domain: DSGVTQTPKHLITATGQRVTLRCSPRSGDLSVYWYQQSLDQGLQFLIQYYNGEERAKGNILERFSAQQFPDLHSELNLSSLELGDSALYFCASSVGQGSSGNTIYFGEGSWLTVV.

The chain is built from TRBV29-1 and TRBJ1-1, with no clear D. The germline V gene has CDR1 SQVTM and CDR2 ANQGSEA. The CDR3 covers 13 residues. Trimming pared 3 bases from V and 1 base from J, leaving 9 bases between. Here the CDR3 reads CSVDSAGNTEAFF. The CDR3 nucleotides read TGCAGCGTTGATAGTGCGGGGAACACTGAAGCTTTCTTT. Filled out from reference TRBV29-1 and TRBJ1-1, the complete variable domain reads SAVISQKPSRDICQRGTSLTIQCQVDSQVTMMFWYRQQPGQSLTLIATANQGSEATYESGFVIDKFPISRPNLTFSTLTVSNMSPEDSSIYLCSVDSAGNTEAFFGQGTRLTVV.

The V and J genes are TRBV5-1 and TRBJ2-5; 11 bases fit TRBD2. In germline, CDR1 is SGHRS, CDR2 YFSETQ. V shed 4 bases, J shed 3 bases, and the junction held 5 bases outside the gene matches. This CDR3 is 15 amino acids long. The CDR3 coding sequence is TGCGCCAGCAGCCATAGCGGGGGGGCGGAAGAGACCCAGTACTTC. This codes for CASSHSGGAEETQYF.

The chain links TRBV9 to TRBJ1-1, with D unclear. V lost 0 bases and J lost 6, with 15 bases in between. The germline gives CDR1 SGDLS, CDR2 YYNGEE. This CDR3 spans 15 amino acids. The CDR3 nucleotides read TGTGCCAGCAGCGTAGTTCTTGGTATGGGCGCTGAAGCTTTCTTT. Amino acid sequence: CASSVVLGMGAEAFF.

The rearrangement uses TRBV2 and TRBJ2-7, with TRBD1 as a possible D gene (6 bases). CDR3 length: 12 amino acids. Germline V gives CDR1 SNHLY, CDR2 FYNNEI. Trimming shortened V by 6 bases and J by 4 bases, and 10 bases separated the two germline ends. CDR3 sequence: CASSLQGYEQYF. The DNA of the CDR3 is TGTGCCAGCAGCCTACAGGGATACGAGCAGTACTTC.

J is TRBJ2-7 and V is TRBV6-5; D uncertain. The CDR3 runs 13 residues. The germline CDR1 and CDR2 sequences are MNHEY and SVGAGI. Trimming took 5 bases from V and 0 from J, leaving 8 bases between them. In DNA, the CDR3 is TGTGCCAGCAGTCGAGGAAACTCCTACGAGCAGTACTTC. It translates to CASSRGNSYEQYF.